This entry features one T cell receptor (beta chain) sequence. What it recognizes is unknown. CDR3 size: 14 residues. Germline trimming cut 6 bases from V and 7 bases from J; bases unmatched to any gene: 8. CDR1 and CDR2 from the germline V gene are KGHSH and LQKENI. The data originate from a study of T-cell memory formation after mild COVID-19. Looking at the study overall: TCR clusters mostly belonged to single donors. Broader study findings: Pre-infection memory carried some responding clones, suggesting that cross-reactive memory joined.

After 5'RACE with constant-segment primers, TCR alpha and TCR beta cDNA libraries carrying sample barcodes and UMIs were obtained. From the 5' RACE reads, TCRdb called clonotypes with MiXCR, one entry per CDR3 protein. Of about 180,000 distinct CDR3 sequences in the sample, around 15% were seen once. The sequence was obtained from an adult woman who had mild COVID-19 (a few samples of this study predate the infection). Cell type and time point are not known. Sequencing input: PBMCs or a T cell subset sorted from them (not recorded which). The chain carries TRBV18 and TRBJ1-1; 10 positions agree with TRBD1. CDR3 nucleotides: TGTGCCAGCTCCCAGGGGACAGGGGTCAATGAAGCTTTCTTT. Its translation: CASSQGTGVNEAFF. The entire variable domain, with the rest obtained from reference TRBV18 and TRBJ1-1, is as follows: NAGVMQNPRHLVRRRGQEARLRCSPMKGHSHVYWYRQLPEEGLKFMVYLQKENIIDESGMPKERFSAEFPKEGPSILRIQQVVRGDSAAYFCASSQGTGVNEAFFGQGTRLTVV.